Given below is one T cell receptor (beta chain) in context. V gave up 7 bases and J gave up 3 bases; unmatched junction bases: 8. Germline CDR1 reads MNHEY; CDR2 reads SMNVEV (reference sequence). The CDR3 spans 14 residues. The repertoire came from unfractionated whole blood and reflected all unsorted peripheral T cells. These data come from a study of HIV-infected patients and healthy controls. Alpha and beta constant-region primers primed reverse transcription of 400 to 650 ng RNA. Alpha and beta chain libraries were made separately by chain-specific third strand synthesis with multiplexing indices. TCRdb recomputed calls from the 5' RACE reads with MiXCR, one row per CDR3 protein. The table has roughly 4,200 distinct CDR3 sequences, roughly 15% seen once.

This receptor was taken from an adult with HIV infection. The material sequenced was blood, taken before antiretroviral therapy. The genes are TRBV27 and TRBJ2-7, with TRBD1 matching 8 bases. The DNA of the CDR3 is TGTGCCAGCAACCCTAGGACAGGGAGCTACGAGCAGTACTTC. Its translation is CASNPRTGSYEQYF.